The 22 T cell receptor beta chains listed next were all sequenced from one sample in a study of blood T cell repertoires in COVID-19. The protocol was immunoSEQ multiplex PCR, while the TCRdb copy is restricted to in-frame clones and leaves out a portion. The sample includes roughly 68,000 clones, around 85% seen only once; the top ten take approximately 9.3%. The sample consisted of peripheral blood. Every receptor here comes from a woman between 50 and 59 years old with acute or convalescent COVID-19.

The CDR3: CAWDKGLAGGVYNEQFF. The CDR3 DNA is TGTGCCTGGGACAAGGGACTAGCGGGAGGGGTCTACAATGAGCAGTTCTTC. This chain links TRBV30 with TRBJ2-1; the match to TRBD2 covers 16 bases. This CDR3 contains 17 residues. V dropped 5 bases and J dropped 3; count of bases not matched to a gene: 7. CDR1 is GTSNPN and CDR2 is SVGIG in the germline V gene (reference sequence).

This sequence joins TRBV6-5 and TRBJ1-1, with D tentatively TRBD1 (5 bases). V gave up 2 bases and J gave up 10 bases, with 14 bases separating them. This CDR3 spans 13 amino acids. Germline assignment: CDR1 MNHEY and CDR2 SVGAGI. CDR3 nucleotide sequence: TGTGCCAGCAGTTACAATCGGGACTCGGGAGCTTTCTTT. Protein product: CASSYNRDSGAFF.

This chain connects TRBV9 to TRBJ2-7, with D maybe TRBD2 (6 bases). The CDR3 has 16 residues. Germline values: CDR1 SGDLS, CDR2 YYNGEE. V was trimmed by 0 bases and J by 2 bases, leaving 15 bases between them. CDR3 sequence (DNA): TGTGCCAGCAGCGTAGCGGGAGACAATTCCCCCTACGAGCAGTACTTC. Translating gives CASSVAGDNSPYEQYF.

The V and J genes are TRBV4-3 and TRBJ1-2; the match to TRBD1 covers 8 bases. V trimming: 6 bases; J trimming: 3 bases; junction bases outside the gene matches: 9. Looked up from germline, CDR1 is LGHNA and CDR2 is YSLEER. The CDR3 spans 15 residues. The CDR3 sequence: CASREVGQGDYGYTF. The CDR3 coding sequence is TGCGCCAGCAGGGAGGTTGGACAGGGAGACTATGGCTACACCTTC.

CDR3 in DNA: TGCAGCAGTACTAGCACAGATACGCAGTATTTT. Protein product: CSSTSTDTQYF. This chain uses TRBV29-1 with TRBJ2-3; D gene uncertain. The CDR3 length is 11 residues. CDR1 is SQVTM, CDR2 ANQGSEA, per germline. V dropped 8 bases and J dropped 0 bases, with 6 bases sitting between them.

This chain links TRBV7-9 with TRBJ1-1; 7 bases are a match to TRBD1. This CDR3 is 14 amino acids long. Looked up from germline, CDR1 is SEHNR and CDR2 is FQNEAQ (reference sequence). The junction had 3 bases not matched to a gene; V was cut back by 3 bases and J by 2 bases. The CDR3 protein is CASSFQGGNTEAFF. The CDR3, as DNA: TGTGCCAGCAGCTTTCAGGGGGGAAACACTGAAGCTTTCTTT.

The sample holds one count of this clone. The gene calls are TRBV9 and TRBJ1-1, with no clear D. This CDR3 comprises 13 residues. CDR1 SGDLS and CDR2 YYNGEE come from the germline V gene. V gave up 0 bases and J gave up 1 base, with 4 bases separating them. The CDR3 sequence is CASSVEQNTEAFF. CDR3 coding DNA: TGTGCCAGCAGCGTAGAGCAGAACACTGAAGCTTTCTTT.

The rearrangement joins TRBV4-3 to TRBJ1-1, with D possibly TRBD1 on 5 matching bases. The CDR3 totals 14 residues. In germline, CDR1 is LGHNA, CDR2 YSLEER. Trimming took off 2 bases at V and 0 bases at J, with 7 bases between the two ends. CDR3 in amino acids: CASSQRGLNTEAFF. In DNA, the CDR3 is TGCGCCAGCAGCCAAAGGGGCCTGAACACTGAAGCTTTCTTT.

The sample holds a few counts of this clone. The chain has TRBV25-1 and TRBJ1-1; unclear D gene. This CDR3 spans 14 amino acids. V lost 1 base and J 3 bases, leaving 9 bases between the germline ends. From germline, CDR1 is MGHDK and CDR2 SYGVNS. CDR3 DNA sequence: TGTGCCAGCAGTGAATCTCTATCGTACACTGAAGCTTTCTTT. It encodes CASSESLSYTEAFF. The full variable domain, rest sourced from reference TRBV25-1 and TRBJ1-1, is EADIYQTPRYLVIGTGKKITLECSQTMGHDKMYWYQQDPGMELHLIHYSYGVNSTEKGDLSSESTVSRIRTEHFPLTLESARPSHTSQYLCASSESLSYTEAFFGQGTRLTVV.

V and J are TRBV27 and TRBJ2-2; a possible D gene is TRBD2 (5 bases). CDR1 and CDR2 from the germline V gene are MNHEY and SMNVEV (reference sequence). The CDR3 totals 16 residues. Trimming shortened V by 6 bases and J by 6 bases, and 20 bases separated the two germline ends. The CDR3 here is CASRASGGISAGELFF. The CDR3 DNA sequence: TGTGCCAGCAGGGCGTCAGGAGGTATTTCAGCCGGGGAGCTGTTTTTT.

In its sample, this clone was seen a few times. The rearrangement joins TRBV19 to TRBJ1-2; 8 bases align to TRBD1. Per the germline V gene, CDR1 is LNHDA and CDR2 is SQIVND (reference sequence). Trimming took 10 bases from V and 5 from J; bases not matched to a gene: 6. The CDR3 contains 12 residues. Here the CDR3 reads CATVDRGYGYTF. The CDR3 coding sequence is TGTGCCACCGTCGACAGGGGATATGGCTACACCTTC.

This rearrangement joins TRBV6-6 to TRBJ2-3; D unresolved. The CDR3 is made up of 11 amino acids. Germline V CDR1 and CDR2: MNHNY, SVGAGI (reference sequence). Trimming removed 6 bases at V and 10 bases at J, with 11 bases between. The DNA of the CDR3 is TGTGCCAGCAGCCCTTTATCGTCGCAGTATTTT. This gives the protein CASSPLSSQYF.

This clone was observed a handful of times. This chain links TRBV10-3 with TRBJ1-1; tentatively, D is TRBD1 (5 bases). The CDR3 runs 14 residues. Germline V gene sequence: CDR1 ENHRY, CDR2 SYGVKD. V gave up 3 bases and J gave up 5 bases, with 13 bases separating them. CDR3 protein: CAISDSAGKTEAFF. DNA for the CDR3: TGTGCCATCAGTGACTCGGCAGGGAAGACTGAAGCTTTCTTT.

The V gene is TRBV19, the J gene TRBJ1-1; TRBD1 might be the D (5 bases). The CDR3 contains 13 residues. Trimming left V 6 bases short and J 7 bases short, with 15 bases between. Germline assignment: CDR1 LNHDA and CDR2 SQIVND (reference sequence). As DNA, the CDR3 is TGTGCCAGTAGCTTATCGGGGGATTTTGAAGCTTTCTTT. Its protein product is CASSLSGDFEAFF.

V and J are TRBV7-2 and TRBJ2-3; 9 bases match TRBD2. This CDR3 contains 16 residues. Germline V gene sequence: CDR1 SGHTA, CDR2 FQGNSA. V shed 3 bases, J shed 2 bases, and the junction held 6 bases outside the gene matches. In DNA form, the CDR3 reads TGTGCCAGCAGCTTCGGGGCGGGAGGGTCCACAGATACGCAGTATTTT. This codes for CASSFGAGGSTDTQYF.

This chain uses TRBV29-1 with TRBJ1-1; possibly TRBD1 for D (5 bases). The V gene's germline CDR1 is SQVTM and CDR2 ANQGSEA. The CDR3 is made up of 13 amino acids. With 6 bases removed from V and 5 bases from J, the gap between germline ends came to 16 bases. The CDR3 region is CSVLMVGQTEAFF. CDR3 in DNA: TGCAGCGTCCTAATGGTGGGGCAGACTGAAGCTTTCTTT.

The chain's CDR3 is CASSSIPTGGITEAFF. As DNA, the CDR3 is TGTGCCAGCAGCTCGATCCCGACAGGGGGCATTACTGAAGCTTTCTTT. This rearrangement joins TRBV7-9 to TRBJ1-1, with 10 bases fitting TRBD1. Trimming at V came to 4 bases and at J to 5 bases, leaving 10 bases not matched to a gene. CDR3 length equals 16 residues. Germline V gives CDR1 SEHNR, CDR2 FQNEAQ (reference sequence).

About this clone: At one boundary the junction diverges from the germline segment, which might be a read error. Written as DNA, the CDR3 is TGTGCAAGCACTCGCGGGGCAAGGTCGGAGACCCAGTACTTC. It yields the protein CASTRGARSETQYF. The genes are TRBV14 and TRBJ2-5, with D possibly being TRBD2 (6 bases). CDR1 is SGHDN and CDR2 is FVKESK in the germline V gene. The length of the CDR3 is 14 residues.

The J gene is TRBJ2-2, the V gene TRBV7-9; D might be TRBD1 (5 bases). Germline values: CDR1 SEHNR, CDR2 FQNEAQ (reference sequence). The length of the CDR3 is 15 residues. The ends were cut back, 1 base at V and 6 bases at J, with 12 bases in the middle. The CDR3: CASSLVSGLAGELFF. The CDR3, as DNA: TGTGCCAGCAGCTTAGTTTCAGGGTTGGCCGGGGAGCTGTTTTTT.

The CDR3 sequence: CASSIDLSSRGTIYF. Written as DNA, the CDR3 is TGTGCCAGTAGTATAGATCTTTCTTCACGCGGCACCATATATTTT. This sequence joins TRBV19 and TRBJ1-3; D gene unclear. Germline-derived CDR1 and CDR2 are LNHDA and SQIVND (reference sequence). The CDR3 spans 15 residues. Trimming stripped 0 bases from V and 9 bases from J, with 15 bases between.

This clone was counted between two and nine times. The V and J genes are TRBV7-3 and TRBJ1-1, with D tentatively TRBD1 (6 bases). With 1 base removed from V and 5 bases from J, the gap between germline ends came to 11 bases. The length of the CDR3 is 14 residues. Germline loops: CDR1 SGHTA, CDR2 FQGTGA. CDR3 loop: CASSLMGQVTEAFF. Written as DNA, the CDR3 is TGTGCCAGCAGCTTAATGGGACAAGTGACTGAAGCTTTCTTT.

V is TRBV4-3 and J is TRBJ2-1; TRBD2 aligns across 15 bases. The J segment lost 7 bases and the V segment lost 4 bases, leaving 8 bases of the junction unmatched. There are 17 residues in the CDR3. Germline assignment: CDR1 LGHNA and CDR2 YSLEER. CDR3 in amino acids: CASSPTGLAGGFNEQFF. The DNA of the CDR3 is TGCGCCAGCAGCCCTACGGGACTAGCGGGAGGCTTTAATGAGCAGTTCTTC.